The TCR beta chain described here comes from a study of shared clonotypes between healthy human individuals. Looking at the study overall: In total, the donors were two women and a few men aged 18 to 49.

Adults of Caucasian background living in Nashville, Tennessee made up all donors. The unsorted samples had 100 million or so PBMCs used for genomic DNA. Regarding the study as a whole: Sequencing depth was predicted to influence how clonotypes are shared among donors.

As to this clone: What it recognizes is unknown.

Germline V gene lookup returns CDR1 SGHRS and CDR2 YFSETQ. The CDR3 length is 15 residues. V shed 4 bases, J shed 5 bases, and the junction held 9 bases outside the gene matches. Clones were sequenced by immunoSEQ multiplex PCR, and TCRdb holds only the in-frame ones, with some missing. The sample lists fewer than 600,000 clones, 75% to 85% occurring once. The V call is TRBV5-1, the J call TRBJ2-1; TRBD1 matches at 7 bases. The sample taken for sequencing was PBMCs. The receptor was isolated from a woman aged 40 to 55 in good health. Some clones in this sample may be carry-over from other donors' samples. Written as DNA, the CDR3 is TGCGCCAGCAGCGTCTCGGGACAGAGGAACAATGAGCAGTTCTTC. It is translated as CASSVSGQRNNEQFF.